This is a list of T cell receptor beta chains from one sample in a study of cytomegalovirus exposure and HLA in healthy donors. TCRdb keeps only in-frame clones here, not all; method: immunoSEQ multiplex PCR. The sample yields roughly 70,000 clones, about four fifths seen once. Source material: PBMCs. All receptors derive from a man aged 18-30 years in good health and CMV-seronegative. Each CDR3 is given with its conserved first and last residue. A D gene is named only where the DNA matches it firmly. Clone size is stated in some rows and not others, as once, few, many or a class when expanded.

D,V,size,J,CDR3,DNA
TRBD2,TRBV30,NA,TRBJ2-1,CAWSKGTSGYNEQFF,TGTGCCTGGAGCAAGGGAACTAGCGGTTACAATGAGCAGTTCTTC
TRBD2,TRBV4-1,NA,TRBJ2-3,CASIQDKLGAGLITDTQYF,TGCGCCAGCATCCAAGATAAATTGGGAGCGGGACTCATCACAGATACGCAGTATTTT
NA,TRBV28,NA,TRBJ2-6,CASSLRQGKDSGANVLTF,TGTGCCAGCAGTTTACGCCAGGGAAAAGACTCTGGGGCCAACGTCCTGACTTTC
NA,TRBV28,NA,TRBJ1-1,CASRSDTEAFF,TGTGCCAGCAGATCCGACACTGAAGCTTTCTTT
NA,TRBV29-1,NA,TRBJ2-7,CSVRDTGTEQYF,TGCAGCGTTCGGGACACAGGTACGGAGCAGTACTTC
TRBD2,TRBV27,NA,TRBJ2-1,CASSQSGNSYNEQFF,TGTGCCAGCAGTCAGAGCGGGAACTCCTACAATGAGCAGTTCTTC
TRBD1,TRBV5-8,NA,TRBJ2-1,CASSRDRDFDEQFF,TGTGCCAGCAGCCGGGACAGGGATTTCGATGAGCAGTTCTTC
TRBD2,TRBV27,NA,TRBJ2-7,CASYSQKGRGEQYF,TGTGCCAGCTACTCCCAAAAGGGGAGGGGCGAGCAGTACTTC
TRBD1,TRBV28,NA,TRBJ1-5,CASRSGTGRNQPQHF,TGTGCCAGCAGATCCGGGACAGGGCGCAATCAGCCCCAGCATTTT
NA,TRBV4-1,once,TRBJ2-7,CASSQGRRYEQYF,TGCGCCAGCAGCCAAGGACGGAGGTACGAGCAGTACTTC
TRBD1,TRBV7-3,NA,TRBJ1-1,CASTQGGSAEAFF,TGTGCCAGCACCCAGGGGGGTTCGGCTGAAGCTTTCTTT
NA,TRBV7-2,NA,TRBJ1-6,CASSLVRAVSNSPLHF,TGTGCCAGCAGCTTAGTTCGAGCGGTTAGTAATTCACCCCTCCACTTT
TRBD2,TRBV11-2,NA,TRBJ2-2,CASSLGLASGELFF,TGTGCCAGCAGCTTAGGACTAGCGAGTGGGGAGCTGTTTTTT
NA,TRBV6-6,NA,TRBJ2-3,CASSQRSSSTDTQYF,TGTGCCAGCAGCCAGAGGAGCAGTAGCACAGATACGCAGTATTTT
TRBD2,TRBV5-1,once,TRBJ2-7,CASSLWEGGTYEQYF,TGCGCCAGCAGCTTGTGGGAGGGAGGAACCTACGAGCAGTACTTC
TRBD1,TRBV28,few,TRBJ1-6,CASSSRDRRYYNSPLHF,TGTGCCAGCAGTTCCCGGGACAGACGCTATTATAATTCACCCCTCCACTTT
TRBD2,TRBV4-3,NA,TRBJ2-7,CASSQDLLAGFPQEQYF,TGCGCCAGCAGCCAAGATCTACTAGCGGGCTTCCCCCAGGAGCAGTACTTC
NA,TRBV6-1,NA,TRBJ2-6,CASSHGSSGANVLTF,TGTGCCAGCAGTCACGGGAGCTCTGGGGCCAACGTCCTGACTTTC
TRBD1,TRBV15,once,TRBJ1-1,CATSRDRDRMLEAFF,TGTGCCACCAGCAGAGATAGGGACAGGATGCTTGAAGCTTTCTTT
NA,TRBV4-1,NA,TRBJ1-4,CASSQVGRMARTNEKLFF,TGCGCCAGCAGCCAAGTAGGGAGAATGGCTAGAACTAATGAAAAACTGTTTTTT
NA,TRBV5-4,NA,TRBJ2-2,CASSLSSRGLELFF,TGTGCCAGCAGCTTGTCAAGTCGGGGGTTGGAGCTGTTTTTT
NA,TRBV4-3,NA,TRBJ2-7,CASSRQQVSVDGQYF,TGCGCCAGCAGCCGTCAACAGGTCTCCGTGGACGGGCAGTACTTC
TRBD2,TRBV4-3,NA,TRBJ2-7,CASSQEDGRRSYEQYF,TGCGCCAGCAGCCAAGAGGACGGGAGGCGGTCCTACGAGCAGTACTTC
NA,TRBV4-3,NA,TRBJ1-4,CASSNGLAHEKLFF,TGCGCCAGCAGCAACGGACTTGCGCATGAAAAACTGTTTTTT
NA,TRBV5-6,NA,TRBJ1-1,CASSLPWRKTATKGTEAFF,TGTGCCAGCAGCCTACCATGGAGGAAAACAGCCACGAAGGGCACTGAAGCTTTCTTT
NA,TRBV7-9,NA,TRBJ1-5,CASSLDSSYNQPQHF,TGTGCCAGCAGCTTAGACAGCTCGTACAATCAGCCCCAGCATTTT
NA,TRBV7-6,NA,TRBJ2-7,CASSPGAKSSYEQYF,TGTGCCAGCAGCCCCGGTGCGAAAAGCTCCTACGAACAGTACTTC
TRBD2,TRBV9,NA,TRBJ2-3,CASSTQGTSGDTQYF,TGTGCCAGCAGCACCCAGGGGACTAGCGGAGATACGCAGTATTTT
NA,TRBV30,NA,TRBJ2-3,CAWSVHGGTDTQYF,TGTGCCTGGAGTGTACACGGGGGCACAGATACGCAGTATTTT
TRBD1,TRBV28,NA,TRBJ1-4,CATVGQGSRWEKLFF,TGTGCCACCGTGGGACAGGGAAGCCGTTGGGAAAAACTGTTTTTT
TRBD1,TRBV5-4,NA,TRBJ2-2,CATRTGGRTGELFF,TGTGCCACCCGGACAGGGGGTCGCACCGGGGAGCTGTTTTTT
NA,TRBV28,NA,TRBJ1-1,CASWRQLRTEAFF,TGTGCCAGTTGGAGACAGCTTCGCACTGAAGCTTTCTTT
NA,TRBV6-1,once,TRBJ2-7,CASSEASALGGNEQYF,TGTGCCAGCAGTGAAGCCTCCGCTCTGGGGGGTAACGAGCAGTACTTC
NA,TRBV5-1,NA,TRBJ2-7,CASSPPNSYEQYF,TGCGCCAGCAGCCCCCCCAACTCCTACGAGCAGTACTTC
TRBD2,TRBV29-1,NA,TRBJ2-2,CSVEVASGPNTGELFF,TGCAGCGTTGAAGTAGCTAGCGGGCCCAACACCGGGGAGCTGTTTTTT
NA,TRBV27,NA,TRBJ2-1,CASRRQQVNEQFF,TGTGCCAGCAGGCGCCAACAGGTCAATGAGCAGTTCTTC
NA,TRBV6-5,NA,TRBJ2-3,CASSSGQITDTQYF,TGTGCCAGCAGCTCCGGACAAATCACAGATACGCAGTATTTT
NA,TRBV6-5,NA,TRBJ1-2,CASSEDRLYGYTF,TGTGCCAGCAGTGAGGACAGACTCTATGGCTACACCTTC
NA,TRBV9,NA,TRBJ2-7,CASSPGGAYEQYF,TGTGCCAGCAGCCCCGGCGGTGCCTACGAGCAGTACTTC
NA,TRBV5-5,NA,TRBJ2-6,CASSLVLAVLGGANVLTF,TGTGCCAGCAGCTTGGTTTTGGCGGTCTTAGGTGGGGCCAACGTCCTGACTTTC